Many counts were recorded for the clone carrying this T cell receptor (beta chain). Antigen specificity is unknown. Using its own MiXCR run on the 5' RACE reads, TCRdb lists one record per CDR3 protein. This sample yields some 320,000 distinct CDR3 sequences, of which roughly 4.3% are seen a single time; approximately 20% belongs to the top ten. These data belong to a study of T cells after yellow fever vaccination. Study-wide points: Most primary-vaccination clones reappeared after the booster (about 97% CD4, 88% CD8). When the response was secondary, it was weaker but reached its peak faster, day 5 versus 15. Abundant bulk-population clonotypes could contaminate the FACS-sorted repertoires. There was a small share of clonotypes that showed up in both the CD4 and CD8 compartments.

CDR3 size: 15 residues. Trimming left V 7 bases short and J 3 bases short, with 17 bases between. The V gene's germline CDR1 is SEHNR and CDR2 FQNEAQ (reference sequence). This material consisted of PBMCs, taken 15 days after the yellow fever booster vaccination. The sequence derives from a man aged 18 to 35 who received the YFV17D yellow fever vaccine. The rearrangement links TRBV7-9 to TRBJ2-3; D perhaps matches TRBD2 (6 bases). The CDR3 DNA is TGTGCCAGCAACTACTGGCGGGGAACTACAGATACGCAGTATTTT. Translated: CASNYWRGTTDTQYF.